The next 7 T cell receptor beta chains were all read from a single sample in a study of cytomegalovirus exposure and HLA in healthy donors. Primers for the PCR totalled 60 Vbeta and 13 Jbeta. Method: immunoSEQ multiplex PCR; TCRdb's copy keeps in-frame clones and lacks some. The data show roughly 160,000 clones, 80% seen once. Specimen: PBMCs. These receptor sequences come from a man younger than 45 in good health and CMV-seronegative.

The CDR3 reads CASSLDRAGGRNEQFF. CDR3 nucleotide sequence: TGTGCCAGCAGCTTAGATCGAGCGGGGGGCCGAAATGAGCAGTTCTTC. V usage is TRBV7-2 and J usage is TRBJ2-1; TRBD2 aligns across 9 bases. The junction had 8 bases not matched to a gene; V was cut back by 1 base and J by 7 bases. This CDR3 has 16 residues. Germline CDR1 reads SGHTA; CDR2 reads FQGNSA.

This chain uses TRBV27 with TRBJ2-7, with 14 bases matching TRBD2. Trimming at V came to 4 bases and at J to 2 bases, leaving 7 bases not matched to a gene. This CDR3 has 17 residues. Germline CDR1 is MNHEY and CDR2 is SMNVEV (reference sequence). The CDR3 region is CASSSGLAGGTPYEQYF. The CDR3 coding sequence is TGTGCCAGCAGTTCTGGACTAGCGGGAGGTACCCCCTACGAGCAGTACTTC.

Only one count was recorded for this clone. The rearrangement links TRBV4-3 to TRBJ1-1; the match to TRBD1 covers 7 bases. J was trimmed by 0 bases and V by 0 bases; bases with no gene match: 7. Germline lookup yields CDR1 LGHNA and CDR2 YSLEER. This CDR3 is built from 17 residues. The CDR3 DNA follows: TGCGCCAGCAGCCAAGATGGAGGGACAGCTATGAACACTGAAGCTTTCTTT. Protein: CASSQDGGTAMNTEAFF.

A word on this clone: Other DNA variants within this sample encode the same CDR3. The chain recombines TRBV28 with TRBJ1-2; 7 bases are a match to TRBD1. Germline assignment: CDR1 MDHEN and CDR2 SYDVKM. V lost 8 bases, J lost 1 base, and 13 bases stayed unmatched. The CDR3 extends over 16 amino acids. The CDR3 here is CASRFRDSIHNYGYTF. DNA of the CDR3: TGTGCCAGCCGATTCCGGGACAGTATTCATAACTATGGCTACACCTTC.

The gene calls are TRBV19 and TRBJ1-2; tentative D call: TRBD1 (5 bases). V shed 3 bases and J shed 2 bases, with 13 bases lying between them. Germline CDR1 reads LNHDA; CDR2 reads SQIVND (reference sequence). The CDR3 spans 15 residues. CDR3 sequence: CASSIAQGGNYGYTF. Written as DNA, the CDR3 is TGTGCCAGTAGTATCGCCCAGGGTGGAAACTATGGCTACACCTTC.

The V and J genes are TRBV7-9 and TRBJ1-5; D gene ambiguous. CDR1 and CDR2 from the germline V gene are SEHNR and FQNEAQ (reference sequence). This CDR3 is 12 amino acids long. The ends were cut back, 5 bases at V and 3 bases at J, with 5 bases in the middle. CDR3 sequence: CASSIFNQPQHF. CDR3 nucleotides: TGTGCCAGCAGCATCTTCAATCAGCCCCAGCATTTT. Based on the CDR3 plus reference TRBV7-9 and TRBJ1-5, the full variable domain is DTGVSQNPRHKITKRGQNVTFRCDPISEHNRLYWYRQTLGQGPEFLTYFQNEAQLEKSRLLSDRFSAERPKGSFSTLEIQRTEQGDSAMYLCASSIFNQPQHFGDGTRLSIL.

The V gene is TRBV7-9, the J gene TRBJ1-2; TRBD1 agrees at 8 bases. Germline trimming cut 5 bases from V and 3 bases from J; bases unmatched to any gene: 8. The CDR3 covers 15 residues. Germline CDR1 SEHNR, CDR2 FQNEAQ (reference sequence). CDR3 DNA sequence: TGTGCCAGCAGCGGCCAACAGGGGGGGGACTATGGCTACACCTTC. Protein product: CASSGQQGGDYGYTF. Full variable domain (remainder filled in from reference TRBV7-9 and TRBJ1-2): DTGVSQNPRHKITKRGQNVTFRCDPISEHNRLYWYRQTLGQGPEFLTYFQNEAQLEKSRLLSDRFSAERPKGSFSTLEIQRTEQGDSAMYLCASSGQQGGDYGYTFGSGTRLTVV.